These 11 T cell receptor beta chains were sequenced from one sample in a study of blood T cell repertoires in COVID-19. Assay: immunoSEQ multiplex PCR; the TCRdb copy retains only in-frame clones and omits some. The data contain 150,000 to 160,000 clones, about 85% of them singletons. The specimen was peripheral blood. These receptors originate from a man aged 55-75 years with COVID-19, enrolled during active disease.

The genes are TRBV30 and TRBJ1-2, with D unresolved. Trimming left V 2 bases short and J 2 bases short, with 9 bases between. The CDR3 is 13 amino acids. Germline CDR1 reads GTSNPN; CDR2 reads SVGIG (reference sequence). CDR3 residues: CAWSMELNYGYTF. CDR3 coding DNA: TGTGCCTGGAGTATGGAGTTAAACTATGGCTACACCTTC.

V usage is TRBV7-2 and J usage is TRBJ2-5; the D is unclear. The V end was cut by 7 bases, the J end by 1 base, with 10 bases between. The CDR3 contains 13 residues. Germline V gene sequence: CDR1 SGHTA, CDR2 FQGNSA. The CDR3 is CASIFGVQETQYF. CDR3 in DNA: TGTGCCAGCATCTTTGGAGTCCAAGAGACCCAGTACTTC.

The chain employs TRBV3-1 (or the pseudogene TRBV3-2) and TRBJ1-2; a possible D gene is TRBD1 (5 bases). Per germline, CDR1 LGHDT and CDR2 YNNKEL (reference sequence). Trimming cost V 0 bases and J 8 bases, with 13 bases left between them. CDR3 length: 14 amino acids. CDR3 residues: CASSQDSLGGGYTF. The CDR3 coding sequence is TGTGCCAGCAGCCAAGATTCCTTGGGGGGAGGCTACACCTTC.

The chain is built from TRBV7-8 and TRBJ1-4; 8 positions agree with TRBD1. Germline V gene data show CDR1 as SGHVS and CDR2 as FQNEAQ. Trimming at V came to 1 base and at J to 6 bases, leaving 7 bases not matched to a gene. The CDR3 has 16 residues. CDR3 region: CASSLVARGPYEKLFF. The CDR3 DNA reads TGTGCCAGCAGCTTAGTAGCCAGGGGGCCTTATGAAAAACTGTTTTTT.

The rearrangement links TRBV6-5 to TRBJ1-4; TRBD1 matches at 9 bases. CDR1 and CDR2 (germline): MNHEY, SVGAGI. V shed 5 bases, J shed 8 bases, and the junction held 6 bases outside the gene matches. The CDR3 has 14 residues. In DNA, the CDR3 is TGTGCCAGCAGTCAACCGACAGGGGGGGAAAAACTGTTTTTT. It translates to CASSQPTGGEKLFF.

This clone was observed a single time. The CDR3 reads CASSSQTGGIAGELFF. The CDR3, as DNA: TGTGCCAGCAGCTCCCAGACAGGGGGAATAGCCGGGGAGCTGTTTTTT. This chain links TRBV7-3 with TRBJ2-2; 9 nucleotides agree with TRBD1. CDR3 length: 16 amino acids. V lost 4 bases to trimming and J lost 6 bases; unmatched junction nucleotides: 9. The germline gives CDR1 SGHTA, CDR2 FQGTGA. Looking up the rest from reference TRBV7-3 and TRBJ2-2 gives the full variable domain: GAGVSQTPSNKVTEKGKYVELRCDPISGHTALYWYRQSLGQGPEFLIYFQGTGAADDSGLPNDRFFAVRPEGSVSTLKIQRTERGDSAVYLCASSSQTGGIAGELFFGEGSRLTVL.

CDR3 region: CASSLVQQGGGYTF. The CDR3, as DNA: TGTGCCAGCAGCTTAGTCCAACAGGGTGGTGGCTACACCTTC. The chain joins TRBV7-2 to TRBJ1-2; tentatively, D is TRBD1 (6 bases). The CDR3 totals 14 residues. V shed 1 base and J shed 7 bases, with 13 bases lying between them. Germline CDR1 SGHTA, CDR2 FQGNSA. The full variable domain, rest sourced from reference TRBV7-2 and TRBJ1-2, is GAGVSQSPSNKVTEKGKDVELRCDPISGHTALYWYRQSLGQGLEFLIYFQGNSAPDKSGLPSDRFSAERTGGSVSTLTIQRTQQEDSAVYLCASSLVQQGGGYTFGSGTRLTVV.

The rearrangement joins TRBV10-3 to TRBJ2-4, with 7 bases lining up with TRBD2. The J segment lost 8 bases and the V segment lost 6 bases, leaving 13 bases of the junction unmatched. Germline V gene lookup returns CDR1 ENHRY and CDR2 SYGVKD. This CDR3 spans 15 amino acids. The CDR3 nucleotides read TGTGCCATCAGCCCCGGGGGGAGCTCGGGTTACATTCAGTACTTC. Encoded protein: CAISPGGSSGYIQYF.

The genes are TRBV28 and TRBJ2-4, with D possibly matching TRBD1 (6 bases). V lost 6 bases, J lost 0 bases, and 21 bases lay in between. The germline gives CDR1 MDHEN, CDR2 SYDVKM. This CDR3 has 18 residues. The chain's CDR3 is CASSLGALGQLAKNIQYF. DNA for the CDR3: TGTGCCAGCAGCTTAGGGGCCCTTGGACAGCTAGCCAAAAACATTCAGTACTTC.

This sequence joins TRBV15 and TRBJ1-2; D not resolved. Trimming shortened V by 0 bases and J by 6 bases, and 14 bases separated the two germline ends. Germline loops: CDR1 LNHNV, CDR2 YYDKDF (reference sequence). The CDR3 spans 15 residues. The CDR3 DNA sequence: TGTGCCACCAGCAGAGATTCCGCGGTCTGGGATGGCTACACCTTC. Its translation is CATSRDSAVWDGYTF.

The table lists this clone with a count of one. One end of the junction varies from germline; a read error may be responsible. The CDR3 here is CASNQQGNYGYTF. The CDR3 nucleotides read TGTGCCAGCAACCAACAGGGCAACTATGGCTACACCTTC. The chain carries TRBV3-1 (or the pseudogene TRBV3-2) and TRBJ1-2, with TRBD1 as a possible D gene (6 bases). The CDR3 covers 13 residues. Looked up from germline, CDR1 is LGHDT and CDR2 is YNNKEL (reference sequence).